Below are 5 T cell receptor beta chains sequenced from a single sample in a study of cytomegalovirus exposure and HLA in healthy donors. PCR was performed using 60 Vbeta and 13 Jbeta primers. Assay: immunoSEQ multiplex PCR; the TCRdb copy retains only in-frame clones and omits some. Here the sample spans 110,000 or so clones, about four fifths being singletons. Sequenced: PBMCs. These receptors originate from a man aged 35 to 55 in good health and CMV-seronegative.

This chain connects TRBV9 to TRBJ1-2; 9 nucleotides agree with TRBD1. Germline CDR1 SGDLS, CDR2 YYNGEE. V dropped 1 base and J dropped 9; count of bases not matched to a gene: 7. The CDR3 contains 14 residues. The CDR3 sequence is CASSVLDRGKSYTF. CDR3 in DNA: TGTGCCAGCAGCGTACTCGACAGGGGGAAGAGCTACACCTTC.

The chain combines TRBV5-1 with TRBJ2-3, with D hard to call. V lost 1 base and J 6 bases, leaving 6 bases between the germline ends. CDR1 and CDR2 from the germline V gene are SGHRS and YFSETQ. This CDR3 is 12 amino acids long. This CDR3 reads CASSLHFDTQYF. The CDR3 DNA is TGCGCCAGCAGCTTGCACTTTGATACGCAGTATTTT.

This clone has just one count. This chain joins TRBV7-8 and TRBJ1-2, with TRBD1 matching over 10 bases. Germline lookup yields CDR1 SGHVS and CDR2 FQNEAQ. The V and J ends lost 5 bases and 8 bases, in that order; junction bases with no gene match: 8. The CDR3 has 14 amino acids. The CDR3 region has the DNA TGTGCCAGCAGCCCCCCGGGGACAGGGGTCGGCTACACCTTC. Translated, it gives CASSPPGTGVGYTF.

The chain's CDR3 is CASGGQTYEQYF. CDR3 DNA sequence: TGTGCCAGCGGTGGACAGACCTACGAGCAGTACTTC. The chain is built from TRBV28 and TRBJ2-7; D may be TRBD1 (6 bases). Deletions cut 8 bases from V and 2 bases from J, with 10 bases between. The CDR3 runs to 12 residues. Germline CDR1 and CDR2: MDHEN and SYDVKM.

The V and J genes are TRBV18 and TRBJ2-7, with 7 bases lining up with TRBD1. Germline CDR1 and CDR2: KGHSH and LQKENI. This CDR3 has 15 residues. The ends lost 0 bases at V and 5 bases at J; junction bases unmatched: 7. CDR3 loop: CASSPPLTGKDEQYF. CDR3 sequence (DNA): TGTGCCAGCTCACCACCCCTGACAGGGAAGGACGAGCAGTACTTC.